Listed below are T cell receptor beta chains from one sample, sequenced in a study of vaccination effects on CD4 cells after COVID-19. For these receptors, no antigen is known. Assay used: immunoSEQ multiplex PCR; TCRdb lists only in-frame clones, some missing. The table records about 15,000 clones, approximately 82% of them present only once. Sample: CD4+ T cells from PBMCs cultured with SARS-CoV-2 spike peptides, taken after COVID-19 vaccination. Receptor source: a human donor who had a prior SARS-CoV-2 infection. The CDR3 runs from the conserved cysteine through the conserved F or W. Each record gives: J gene, clone size, V gene, D gene, CDR3 protein, CDR3 DNA. A D gene is named only where the DNA matches it firmly. Size tells how often a clone was seen (once, few, many) or the class of an expanded clone, and some rows leave it out.

J gene: TRBJ1-1
clone size: once
V gene: TRBV7-3
D gene: -
CDR3 protein: CASSLFGGVNTEAFF
CDR3 DNA: TGTGCCAGCAGCTTATTTGGAGGCGTCAACACTGAAGCTTTCTTT

J gene: TRBJ2-3
clone size: -
V gene: TRBV5-1
D gene: TRBD2
CDR3 protein: CASSILAGGADTQYF
CDR3 DNA: TGCGCCAGCAGCATTCTAGCGGGAGGGGCTGATACGCAGTATTTT

J gene: TRBJ2-5
clone size: -
V gene: TRBV11-3
D gene: -
CDR3 protein: CASSLVDETQYF
CDR3 DNA: TGTGCCAGCAGCTTAGTCGATGAGACCCAGTACTTC

J gene: TRBJ2-3
clone size: -
V gene: TRBV10-3
D gene: -
CDR3 protein: CAIMGLGPPMYF
CDR3 DNA: TGTGCCATCATGGGTCTGGGTCCCCCCATGTATTTT

J gene: TRBJ1-3
clone size: -
V gene: TRBV5-6
D gene: TRBD1
CDR3 protein: CASSWGTGTGNTIYF
CDR3 DNA: TGTGCCAGCAGCTGGGGGACAGGGACTGGAAACACCATATATTTT

J gene: TRBJ1-6
clone size: -
V gene: TRBV28
D gene: -
CDR3 protein: CASSFLAGDNSPLHF
CDR3 DNA: TGTGCCAGCAGTTTCTTGGCAGGGGACAATTCACCCCTCCACTTT

J gene: TRBJ2-5
clone size: -
V gene: TRBV4-2
D gene: TRBD2
CDR3 protein: CASSQGGGQETQYF
CDR3 DNA: TGTGCCAGCAGCCAAGGGGGGGGCCAAGAGACCCAGTACTTC

J gene: TRBJ2-1
clone size: -
V gene: TRBV7-2
D gene: TRBD2
CDR3 protein: CASSPTSGRNYEQFF
CDR3 DNA: TGTGCCAGCAGCCCAACTAGCGGGAGGAACTATGAGCAGTTCTTC

J gene: TRBJ1-1
clone size: -
V gene: TRBV2
D gene: -
CDR3 protein: CASSAEQGFLGTEAFF
CDR3 DNA: TGTGCCAGCAGTGCAGAGCAGGGGTTCCTAGGGACTGAAGCTTTCTTT

J gene: TRBJ2-7
clone size: few
V gene: TRBV3-1/TRBV3-2
D gene: -
CDR3 protein: CASSQAISDYEQYF
CDR3 DNA: TGTGCCAGCAGCCAAGCCATATCCGACTACGAGCAGTACTTC

J gene: TRBJ1-6
clone size: few
V gene: TRBV3-1/TRBV3-2
D gene: -
CDR3 protein: CASTQGGRTHTNSPLHF
CDR3 DNA: TGTGCCAGCACCCAAGGGGGGCGGACCCATACTAATTCACCCCTCCACTTT